Reported below is one T cell receptor (beta chain). Its antigen is not known. PCR was performed using 60 Vbeta and 13 Jbeta primers. TCRdb keeps only in-frame clones here, not all; method: immunoSEQ multiplex PCR. The sample includes about 170,000 clones, approximately 88% seen only once; the top ten take 0.38%. V was pared by 4 bases and J by 5 bases, with 18 bases between. From germline, CDR1 is SGHNT and CDR2 YYREEE (reference sequence). The CDR3 runs 15 residues. The data were obtained in a study of cytomegalovirus exposure and HLA in healthy donors. Points from the study as a whole: Cytomegalovirus association was assigned to 170 or so TCR beta chains. Sequencing likely generated an artifact that appeared as a cluster of highly shared sequence variants.

The origin of this receptor is a boy under 10 years old in good health and CMV-seronegative. The genes are TRBV5-4 and TRBJ1-2; D is unresolved. The sequenced sample consisted of PBMCs. In nucleotides, the CDR3 is TGTGCCAGCAGCCCCGGGAGGGCCAGGTGGTATGGCTACACCTTC. Amino acid sequence: CASSPGRARWYGYTF.